Following are 5 T cell receptor beta chains from one sample sequenced in a study of blood T cell repertoires in COVID-19. Libraries were prepared by immunoSEQ multiplex PCR; TCRdb keeps only in-frame clonotypes and omits some of them. The sample has some 120,000 clones, about 89% seen once. The source material was peripheral blood. Every receptor here comes from a man between 40 and 49 years old with acute or convalescent COVID-19.

The genes are TRBV9 and TRBJ1-2; D not resolved. There are 15 residues in the CDR3. V dropped 4 bases and J dropped 7 bases, with 20 bases sitting between them. Germline CDR1 is SGDLS and CDR2 is YYNGEE. The CDR3 here is CASSPQIGEGSGYTF. DNA for the CDR3: TGTGCCAGCAGCCCACAAATTGGGGAGGGTAGTGGCTACACCTTC.

The chain joins TRBV10-1 to TRBJ1-3, with a possible D match to TRBD1 (5 bases). V was clipped by 2 bases and J by 4 bases, with 15 bases between them. The CDR3 covers 16 residues. Germline CDR1 and CDR2: WNHNN and SYGVQD (reference sequence). This chain's CDR3 is CASSEGRDRVGNTIYF. The CDR3 DNA is TGCGCCAGCAGTGAGGGGAGGGACCGAGTAGGAAACACCATATATTTT.

The chain is built from TRBV30 and TRBJ1-6; 9 positions agree with TRBD1. V shed 7 bases, J shed 6 bases, and the junction held 16 bases outside the gene matches. The germline V gene encodes CDR1 GTSNPN and CDR2 SVGIG (reference sequence). The CDR3 length is 17 residues. The DNA for the CDR3 is TGTGCCTCAAGACCGGGACAGGGAGAGGGGCGTAATTCACCCCTCCACTTT. Protein: CASRPGQGEGRNSPLHF.

V is TRBV24-1 and J is TRBJ1-3, with D possibly matching TRBD1 (6 bases). Trimming took 4 bases from V and 5 from J, leaving 14 bases between them. This CDR3 contains 15 residues. CDR1 KGHDR and CDR2 SFDVKD come from the germline V gene. This CDR3 is CATSEGQGPRNTIYF. In DNA form, the CDR3 reads TGTGCCACCAGTGAAGGGCAGGGGCCTCGAAACACCATATATTTT.

A single count supports this clone. The rearrangement joins TRBV27 to TRBJ2-1; the match to TRBD2 covers 13 bases. The CDR3 has 15 amino acids. The J segment lost 10 bases and the V segment lost 3 bases, leaving 6 bases of the junction unmatched. The germline V gene encodes CDR1 MNHEY and CDR2 SMNVEV (reference sequence). CDR3 region: CASSFTSGRAGEQFF. The CDR3 DNA follows: TGTGCCAGCAGTTTTACTAGCGGGAGGGCCGGGGAGCAGTTCTTC.